This T cell receptor beta chain originates from a study of PD-L1 blockade in urothelial cancer (dated 2017 in TCRdb). A note on the overall study: Every patient began therapy in 2014 and was given atezolizumab 1,200 mg intravenously every 3 weeks. About 90% of the 29 patients were males with bladder-origin urothelial cancer, and 18 of 29 reported a prior smoking history. Patients had an ECOG performance status of 0 or 1 and had received between 0 and 3 prior chemotherapy regimens. Blood samples were analyzed at two time points: 3 weeks after treatment start (second dose) and 6 weeks after treatment start. Blood samples gave a median of around 140,000 T cells and 80,000 to 95,000 unique TCRs, with a median clonality of roughly 0.08. An exploratory multi-omic analysis was conducted of the somatic, immune and clinical correlates of response to PD-L1 blockade with atezolizumab in urothelial cancer. Pretreatment tumor samples, along with matched peripheral blood serially collected before and after atezolizumab treatment, were subjected to TCR sequencing. Progression-free survival longer than 6 months counted as durable clinical benefit, and TCR features were additionally tested against both progression-free and overall survival. In the same patients who had TCR sequencing, pretreatment tumors also underwent whole exome sequencing and RNA sequencing. About 10 patients reached durable clinical benefit, while some 20 patients did not. Approximately 29 patients had pretreatment blood TCR-seq, 24 had at least one posttreatment blood collection, and 24 had tumor TCR-seq.

In light of the paper, this sample's time point label describes: peripheral blood 6 weeks after treatment start. The cohort comprised fewer than 35 patients with locally advanced or metastatic urothelial carcinoma treated at Memorial Sloan Kettering on a trial protocol. Peripheral blood mononuclear cells were collected from each patient pretreatment and during treatment, giving between 1 and 8 total time points per patient. The Qiagen DNeasy Blood extraction kit was used to purify genomic DNA from total PBMCs and tumor samples. PBMCs were collected pretreatment and during treatment and were isolated and stored as previously described. Counted from cysteine to phenylalanine, this CDR3 has 14 amino acids. Only the CDR3 DNA is retained, 42 bases long and in frame from the first base. Via the germline V gene, CDR1 is MNHNS and CDR2 SASEGT. V is shortened by 4 bases, J by 6 bases, and the region joining them spans 13 bases.

Results the study describes overall, beyond this receptor: Among patients with durable benefit, tumor-associated TCR clones showed greater expansion in peripheral blood 3 weeks after treatment started (n ≈ 21, p = 0.022). Improved progression-free and overall survival was associated with having pretreatment peripheral blood TCR clonality below the median. Because the sample size was small (n ≈ 31) and many exploratory analyses were performed, the results are intended to be hypothesis-generating.

Each PCR received spiked-in synthetic TCR analog templates so that absolute template abundance could be estimated from read counts. The immunoSEQ assay was used to amplify TCRbeta CDR3 regions from genomic DNA with bias-controlled V and J gene primers. Rearranged TCRbeta segments were sequenced at approximately 20X coverage. As for the authors' bioinformatics: Sequencing errors were corrected by clustering, and CDR3s were annotated against IMGT so that V, D and J genes could be assigned. Downstream analyses used only productive TCRbeta rearrangements and left out out-of-frame or stop-codon sequences. Clonality was computed as one minus Shannon entropy normalized by the log of the number of unique productive sequences. Clones differing between time points or between blood and tumor were identified by Fisher's exact test with Benjamini-Hochberg correction at adjusted p below 0.01. Entries here come from immuneACCESS through TCRdb and include only in-frame sequences with V and J called. Some clones fail to appear in such tables; in the studies checked, an unresolved V gene covers under half of the shortfall, and the cause of the remainder is unknown. D and trimming were read from the DNA, whereas the V and J calls and clone size are those reported in that table. This sample is represented by around 40,000 clones; about 88% of them were singletons. The ten largest clones capture 24% of the sample.

In regard to this clone: Its antigen is not yet known. Base qualities were left out, and no much larger clone turns up one base away.

The sequence links TRBV6-1 to TRBJ1-5; possibly the D gene is TRBD1, per 5 matching bases. This TCR derives from a man aged 55 to 69 with urothelial cancer. Source: PBMCs, taken around atezolizumab (anti-PD-L1) treatment. The nucleotide sequence is TGTGCCAGCAGTGGTCAGGGTCTAATTCAGCCCCAGCATTTT. Its translation is CASSGQGLIQPQHF.